The rows below give T cell receptor beta chains drawn from one sample of a study of identical twins. TCRdb analysed the 5' RACE reads with MiXCR anew, one entry per CDR3 protein. Counted here are 700,000 to 950,000 distinct CDR3 sequences, roughly an eighth occurring once; the ten biggest clones make up about 1.5%. This same sample was also part of a study on yellow fever vaccine responses in identical twins.

The sequencing input was PBMCs. These receptors were taken from a woman aged 18-35 years in good health. CDR3s include the opening cysteine and the closing phenylalanine or tryptophan. Fields, in order: J gene, V gene, clone size, D gene, CDR3 protein, CDR3 DNA. D genes are given only for firm matches. Clone size is shown for a subset of rows, as once, few, many or a class of expanded clone.

j_gene: TRBJ2-2; v_gene: TRBV5-1; abundance: few; d_gene: .; CDR3aa: CASSFSLPGLGGELFF; CDR3nt: TGCGCCAGCAGCTTCAGCTTACCAGGCCTGGGCGGGGAGCTGTTTTTT
j_gene: TRBJ2-5; v_gene: TRBV10-3; abundance: few; d_gene: .; CDR3aa: CAIMGGGPQETQYF; CDR3nt: TGTGCCATCATGGGCGGGGGCCCTCAAGAGACCCAGTACTTC
j_gene: TRBJ2-1; v_gene: TRBV7-6; abundance: once; d_gene: .; CDR3aa: CASSPVGSSYNEQFF; CDR3nt: TGTGCCAGCAGCCCGGTAGGGAGCTCCTACAATGAGCAGTTCTTC
j_gene: TRBJ1-1; v_gene: TRBV5-5; abundance: few; d_gene: .; CDR3aa: CASSLSHSNTEAFF; CDR3nt: TGTGCCAGCAGCTTGTCACACTCGAACACTGAAGCTTTCTTT
j_gene: TRBJ2-5; v_gene: TRBV18; abundance: .; d_gene: TRBD2; CDR3aa: CASSQRTSGEGTQYF; CDR3nt: TGTGCCAGCTCACAACGGACTAGCGGGGAAGGGACCCAGTACTTC
j_gene: TRBJ1-1; v_gene: TRBV5-1; abundance: few; d_gene: .; CDR3aa: CASSLAAGHGTEAFF; CDR3nt: TGCGCCAGCAGCTTGGCCGCGGGACATGGTACTGAAGCTTTCTTT
j_gene: TRBJ1-6; v_gene: TRBV20-1; abundance: few; d_gene: .; CDR3aa: CSARDWSSPLHF; CDR3nt: TGCAGTGCTAGAGATTGGAGTTCACCCCTCCACTTT
j_gene: TRBJ2-6; v_gene: TRBV11-2; abundance: .; d_gene: .; CDR3aa: CASSPLGTGPRSGANVLTF; CDR3nt: TGTGCCAGCAGCCCACTAGGTACAGGGCCCCGCTCTGGGGCCAACGTCCTGACTTTC
j_gene: TRBJ2-1; v_gene: TRBV20-1; abundance: many; d_gene: TRBD2; CDR3aa: CSAPTSDRFNNEQFF; CDR3nt: TGCAGTGCTCCCACTAGCGACAGATTCAACAATGAGCAGTTCTTC
j_gene: TRBJ2-2; v_gene: TRBV12-3/TRBV12-4; abundance: few; d_gene: TRBD2; CDR3aa: CATLGGGRAGELFF; CDR3nt: TGTGCCACCCTAGGGGGCGGGAGGGCCGGGGAGCTGTTTTTT
j_gene: TRBJ2-3; v_gene: TRBV12-3/TRBV12-4; abundance: many; d_gene: TRBD2; CDR3aa: CASSSRGAGGSTDTQYF; CDR3nt: TGTGCCAGCAGTTCCCGTGGAGCGGGGGGGTCCACAGATACGCAGTATTTT
j_gene: TRBJ2-5; v_gene: TRBV24-1; abundance: .; d_gene: .; CDR3aa: CATSDPARGETQYF; CDR3nt: TGTGCCACCAGTGATCCGGCTAGGGGAGAGACCCAGTACTTC
j_gene: TRBJ2-1; v_gene: TRBV20-1; abundance: many; d_gene: .; CDR3aa: CSARIFLNEQFF; CDR3nt: TGCAGTGCAAGGATCTTCCTTAATGAGCAGTTCTTC
j_gene: TRBJ2-2; v_gene: TRBV7-8; abundance: .; d_gene: .; CDR3aa: CASSLVEGGRGELFF; CDR3nt: TGTGCCAGCAGCTTAGTTGAGGGGGGGCGCGGGGAGCTGTTTTTT
j_gene: TRBJ1-4; v_gene: TRBV6-1; abundance: few; d_gene: TRBD1; CDR3aa: CASSGQGAGSEKLFF; CDR3nt: TGTGCCAGCAGTGGTCAGGGGGCGGGGAGTGAAAAACTGTTTTTT
j_gene: TRBJ2-1; v_gene: TRBV5-1; abundance: .; d_gene: .; CDR3aa: CASSLFLGTYYNEQFF; CDR3nt: TGCGCCAGCAGCTTATTTCTTGGGACGTACTACAATGAGCAGTTCTTC
j_gene: TRBJ2-5; v_gene: TRBV12-3/TRBV12-4; abundance: .; d_gene: TRBD2; CDR3aa: CASSLGLAGVKETQYF; CDR3nt: TGTGCCAGCAGTTTGGGACTAGCGGGGGTGAAAGAGACCCAGTACTTC
j_gene: TRBJ1-2; v_gene: TRBV5-5; abundance: many; d_gene: .; CDR3aa: CASSPHGGGVGYTF; CDR3nt: TGTGCCAGCAGCCCTCATGGGGGGGGCGTTGGCTACACCTTC
j_gene: TRBJ2-2; v_gene: TRBV7-9; abundance: many; d_gene: .; CDR3aa: CASSLGWVQNTGELFF; CDR3nt: TGTGCCAGCAGCCTAGGATGGGTACAGAACACCGGGGAGCTGTTTTTT
j_gene: TRBJ2-7; v_gene: TRBV6-1; abundance: .; d_gene: .; CDR3aa: CASGSAGPSSYEQYF; CDR3nt: TGTGCCAGCGGGTCCGCGGGTCCAAGCTCCTACGAGCAGTACTTC
j_gene: TRBJ1-1; v_gene: TRBV29-1; abundance: many; d_gene: TRBD1; CDR3aa: CSVDSGQGPTEAFF; CDR3nt: TGCAGCGTTGACTCGGGACAGGGACCCACTGAAGCTTTCTTT
j_gene: TRBJ1-2; v_gene: TRBV12-3/TRBV12-4; abundance: many; d_gene: TRBD1; CDR3aa: CASSFSTGHYGYTF; CDR3nt: TGTGCCAGCAGTTTTTCGACAGGGCACTATGGCTACACCTTC
j_gene: TRBJ2-1; v_gene: TRBV29-1; abundance: .; d_gene: TRBD2; CDR3aa: CSVVAGGVPYNEQFF; CDR3nt: TGCAGCGTGGTAGCGGGAGGGGTCCCCTACAATGAGCAGTTCTTC
j_gene: TRBJ2-7; v_gene: TRBV20-1; abundance: .; d_gene: .; CDR3aa: CSAEGGEQYF; CDR3nt: TGCAGTGCCGAGGGGGGGGAGCAGTACTTC
j_gene: TRBJ2-7; v_gene: TRBV19; abundance: few; d_gene: TRBD2; CDR3aa: CASSLAGLETVQYF; CDR3nt: TGTGCCAGTAGTCTAGCTGGACTAGAGACGGTGCAGTACTTC
j_gene: TRBJ1-5; v_gene: TRBV4-1; abundance: .; d_gene: TRBD1; CDR3aa: CASSQRTSRGSQPQHF; CDR3nt: TGCGCCAGCAGCCAAAGGACTAGCAGGGGGAGTCAGCCCCAGCATTTT
j_gene: TRBJ2-3; v_gene: TRBV24-1; abundance: few; d_gene: TRBD2; CDR3aa: CATSGKAGRTDTQYF; CDR3nt: TGTGCCACCAGTGGAAAAGCGGGACGCACAGATACGCAGTATTTT
j_gene: TRBJ2-1; v_gene: TRBV27; abundance: many; d_gene: TRBD2; CDR3aa: CASSYNSGTYNEQFF; CDR3nt: TGTGCCAGCAGTTATAATAGCGGGACCTACAATGAGCAGTTCTTC
j_gene: TRBJ2-5; v_gene: TRBV4-1; abundance: few; d_gene: TRBD1; CDR3aa: CASSQRWTGGRQETQYF; CDR3nt: TGCGCCAGCAGCCAACGGTGGACAGGGGGACGTCAAGAGACCCAGTACTTC
j_gene: TRBJ2-6; v_gene: TRBV7-9; abundance: .; d_gene: TRBD1; CDR3aa: CASRSAGGSGANVLTF; CDR3nt: TGTGCCAGCAGGTCCGCAGGGGGTTCTGGGGCCAACGTCCTGACTTTC
j_gene: TRBJ2-1; v_gene: TRBV27; abundance: few; d_gene: .; CDR3aa: CATRGLGGVGNEQFF; CDR3nt: TGTGCCACTAGGGGGCTCGGGGGAGTGGGTAATGAGCAGTTCTTC